This record covers a single TCR beta chain. The antigen is unknown. The data were taken from a study of post-analysis software for immune sequencing data. As for the study in general: Recorded disease courses covered relapsing-remitting, secondary progressive and progressive-relapsing multiple sclerosis. Some patients had no subtype annotation.

Prepared libraries of TCR beta cDNA carried unique molecular identifiers. It was from about 0.94 to 9.7 million T cells that 450,000 to 550,000 cDNA molecules came. TCRdb called the PCR reads again in MiXCR, with one record for every CDR3 protein. The table shows some 690,000 distinct CDR3 sequences, with over 45% occurring only once. Whole-study findings and limits: Normalized Chao1 diversity was significantly lower in multiple sclerosis patients than in controls. Patients used five TRBV segments, including TRBV5-6, TRBV5-1 and TRBV20-1, more often than controls.

Germline assignment: CDR1 SEHNR and CDR2 FQNEAQ (reference sequence). The CDR3 sequence is 16 residues long. V was clipped by 5 bases and J by 3 bases; unmatched bases: 10. The chain joins TRBV7-9 to TRBJ2-3; 8 bases align to TRBD2. Sequenced input: blood. This clonotype originated in a girl between 2 and 10 years old with multiple sclerosis. CDR3 protein: CASSRRVSGGTDTQYF. The CDR3 DNA reads TGTGCCAGCAGCCGCCGGGTCAGCGGGGGAACAGATACGCAGTATTTT. The whole variable domain, filled in from reference TRBV7-9 and TRBJ2-3, reads DTGVSQNPRHKITKRGQNVTFRCDPISEHNRLYWYRQTLGQGPEFLTYFQNEAQLEKSRLLSDRFSAERPKGSFSTLEIQRTEQGDSAMYLCASSRRVSGGTDTQYFGPGTRLTVL.